A single sample is the source of the 12 T cell receptor beta chains below, sequenced in a study of cytomegalovirus exposure and HLA in healthy donors. The PCR was carried out with 60 Vbeta primers and 13 Jbeta primers. Here immunoSEQ multiplex PCR was the method, and the copy in TCRdb shows in-frame clones only, minus some. The table lists approximately 130,000 clones, approximately 80% of them singletons. Specimen: PBMCs. Receptors were obtained from a man in his thirties or forties in good health and CMV-seronegative.

This rearrangement joins TRBV7-9 to TRBJ1-1; TRBD1 agrees at 9 bases. Germline V CDR1 and CDR2: SEHNR, FQNEAQ (reference sequence). The V segment lost 5 bases and the J segment 3 bases; nucleotides outside the gene matches: 10. The CDR3 consists of 16 residues. The CDR3: CASSNSFRQGDTEAFF. CDR3 nucleotides: TGTGCCAGCAGCAATTCGTTTCGACAGGGGGACACTGAAGCTTTCTTT.

The chain recombines TRBV18 with TRBJ2-7, with D possibly matching TRBD2 (6 bases). This CDR3 comprises 15 residues. Germline CDR1 KGHSH, CDR2 LQKENI. V was cut by 3 bases and J by 0 bases, with 12 bases left in between. This CDR3 reads CASSPGGVLSYEQYF. In DNA form, the CDR3 reads TGTGCCAGCTCACCGGGCGGGGTGCTCTCCTACGAGCAGTACTTC.

The chain is built from TRBV13 and TRBJ1-1; 8 bases line up with TRBD1. The V and J ends lost 0 bases and 3 bases, in that order; junction bases with no gene match: 6. This CDR3 has 16 residues. Germline V CDR1 and CDR2: PRHDT, FYEKMQ (reference sequence). For the CDR3, the DNA is TGTGCCAGCAGCTTAGGCCTAACAGGGGGGGACACTGAAGCTTTCTTT. Protein sequence: CASSLGLTGGDTEAFF.

The chain links TRBV30 to TRBJ2-1; 10 nucleotides match TRBD2. This CDR3 is 17 amino acids long. V was clipped by 8 bases and J by 0 bases; unmatched bases: 13. Germline-derived CDR1 and CDR2 are GTSNPN and SVGIG (reference sequence). The CDR3 here is CAVPSGSHSSSYNEQFF. The CDR3 coding sequence is TGTGCCGTACCTAGCGGGAGCCACTCGAGCTCCTACAATGAGCAGTTCTTC.

This clone was counted between two and nine times. The V gene is TRBV6-4, the J gene TRBJ2-1; 10 bases match TRBD2. The CDR3 covers 15 residues. The germline V gene encodes CDR1 MRHNA and CDR2 SNTAGT. The trim removed 5 bases at V and 6 bases at J, leaving 7 bases unmatched. The CDR3 reads CASSQLAGDSNEQFF. CDR3 nucleotide sequence: TGTGCCAGCAGTCAGCTAGCGGGGGATTCCAATGAGCAGTTCTTC.

The count of this clone is one. The chain carries TRBV7-9 and TRBJ2-7, with D tentatively TRBD2 (6 bases). Germline V lookup: CDR1 SEHNR, CDR2 FQNEAQ (reference sequence). CDR3 length equals 15 residues. Trimming stripped 5 bases from V and 3 bases from J, with 17 bases between. The chain's CDR3 is CASSPPGLHYYEQYF. CDR3 DNA: TGTGCCAGCAGCCCCCCCGGACTACATTACTACGAGCAGTACTTC.

The rearrangement uses TRBV28 and TRBJ2-2; 7 positions agree with TRBD2. J gave up 5 bases and V 5 bases, and 2 bases lay outside the gene matches. The CDR3 loop spans 13 amino acids. Germline loops: CDR1 MDHEN, CDR2 SYDVKM. In DNA, the CDR3 is TGTGCCAGCAGTGCGGGAGTTACCGGGGAGCTGTTTTTT. This gives the protein CASSAGVTGELFF.

This rearrangement joins TRBV2 to TRBJ2-7, with TRBD1 identical over 9 bases. CDR1 and CDR2 from the germline V gene are SNHLY and FYNNEI. The CDR3 totals 13 residues. After removal of 9 bases from V and 0 bases from J, the junction contained 3 bases not matched to a gene. For the CDR3, the DNA is TGTGCCAGTACAGGGGGCGCCTCCTACGAGCAGTACTTC. This translates into CASTGGASYEQYF.

The chain is built from TRBV5-4 and TRBJ2-7; 9 bases agree with TRBD1. Germline values: CDR1 SGHNT, CDR2 YYREEE (reference sequence). Trimming removed 3 bases from V and 2 bases from J; junction bases left unmatched: 3. CDR3 length: 14 amino acids. CDR3 sequence: CASSSRDRAYEQYF. In DNA form, the CDR3 reads TGTGCCAGCAGCTCCCGGGACAGGGCCTACGAGCAGTACTTC.

This clone was recorded once. This chain joins TRBV5-4 and TRBJ2-7, with 9 bases fitting TRBD2. This CDR3 is built from 17 residues. CDR1 is SGHNT, CDR2 YYREEE, per germline (reference sequence). The ends lost 0 bases at V and 0 bases at J; junction bases unmatched: 7. The CDR3 sequence: CASSLVAGAHRSYEQYF. The CDR3 DNA reads as TGTGCCAGCAGCTTGGTAGCGGGAGCGCACCGCTCCTACGAGCAGTACTTC.

The chain couples TRBV7-2 to TRBJ2-2, with D possibly matching TRBD2 (6 bases). The germline CDR1 and CDR2 sequences are SGHTA and FQGNSA. The CDR3 loop spans 16 amino acids. V lost 5 bases and J 4 bases, leaving 17 bases between the germline ends. DNA of the CDR3: TGTGCCAGCAGCCCGTGGGACTCGAGGGGCACCGGGGAGCTGTTTTTT. It encodes CASSPWDSRGTGELFF.

The chain carries TRBV28 and TRBJ2-3; the match to TRBD2 covers 13 bases. V shed 4 bases and J 6 bases; nucleotides not matched to a gene: 1. Per germline, CDR1 MDHEN and CDR2 SYDVKM. The CDR3 is 14 residues long. CDR3 amino acids: CASSWTSGSDTQYF. The CDR3, as DNA: TGTGCCAGCAGTTGGACTAGCGGGAGCGATACGCAGTATTTT.